Listed below are T cell receptor beta chains from one sample, sequenced in a study of shared clonotypes between healthy human individuals. Method: immunoSEQ multiplex PCR; TCRdb's copy keeps in-frame clones and lacks some. Of 470,000 or so clones listed, around four fifths are singletons. Sequenced sample: PBMCs. The receptors derive from a woman aged 40-49 years in good health. Some clones in this sample may be carry-over from other donors' samples. The CDR3 runs from the conserved cysteine through the conserved F or W. The order of the fields is V gene, J gene, CDR3 protein.

>TRBV7-9|TRBJ1-4
CASSLAWSNLLFF
>TRBV6-1|TRBJ1-3
CASSAGGDTIYF
>TRBV11-2|TRBJ2-2
CASSPSGSGAGELFF
>TRBV5-6|TRBJ2-3
CASSLGSTDTQYF
>TRBV7-3|TRBJ1-1
CASSLEQNTEAFF
>TRBV10-3|TRBJ1-1
CAISSQGYNFGNTEAFF
>TRBV5-1|TRBJ2-2
CASRPTGGDTGELFF
>TRBV7-2|TRBJ2-3
CASSFSGVVADTQYF
>TRBV27|TRBJ2-7
CASSSRARGLAFSYEQYF
>TRBV11-2|TRBJ2-7
CASSRRLGQGDEQYF
>TRBV5-5|TRBJ2-1
CASTPAGRQFF
>TRBV2|TRBJ2-7
CASSGSSVPSGEQYF
>TRBV7-8|TRBJ2-7
CASSLAFQGSYEQYF
>TRBV7-9|TRBJ1-4
CASSHLLFRGTVGEKLFF
>TRBV5-6|TRBJ2-7
CASSFGGLAGVEQYF
>TRBV28|TRBJ2-3
CASSLGRSTDTQYF
>TRBV7-7|TRBJ2-3
CASSWDRSDTQYF
>TRBV2|TRBJ1-5
CASSVSVNQPQHF
>TRBV11-3|TRBJ2-4
CASSFARAKNIQYF
>TRBV11-2|TRBJ2-5
CASSYPGGGRETQYF
>TRBV20-1|TRBJ1-1
CSQARADEAFF
>TRBV27|TRBJ2-7
CASRSTLRRATGEQYF
>TRBV7-2|TRBJ2-7
CASSLVDNSYEQYF
>TRBV7-3|TRBJ1-2
CASSPRGQGYRDYGYTF
>TRBV5-1|TRBJ1-1
CASTSTGRDTEAFF
>TRBV6-5|TRBJ1-1
CASRLGLTNTEAFF
>TRBV11-2|TRBJ2-7
CASRVGAGTSSYEQYF
>TRBV19|TRBJ1-5
CASSIYGQGRNQPQHF
>TRBV21-1|TRBJ2-5
CASSKEVSGLGETQYF
>TRBV5-1|TRBJ2-1
CASSNRVNEQFF
>TRBV28|TRBJ1-2
CASSFTGTTDGYTF
>TRBV7-6|TRBJ2-3
CASSLFRQASTDTQYF
>TRBV6-6|TRBJ2-4
CASSYSRALTKNIQYF
>TRBV18|TRBJ2-6
CASSPRDSGANVLTF
>TRBV28|TRBJ2-1
CASRLGFNEQFF
>TRBV13|TRBJ2-7
CASSLGRTVSYEQYF
>TRBV29-1|TRBJ2-5
CSVGQIAGGQETQYF
>TRBV6-1|TRBJ1-2
CASSDDRWGLGYTF
>TRBV6-5|TRBJ2-1
CASSQGIEQFF
>TRBV6-1|TRBJ2-3
CASSDQGTTDTQYF
>TRBV27|TRBJ2-1
CASRQGTSGRYEQFF
>TRBV4-1|TRBJ2-3
CASSQDPASGSTDTQYF